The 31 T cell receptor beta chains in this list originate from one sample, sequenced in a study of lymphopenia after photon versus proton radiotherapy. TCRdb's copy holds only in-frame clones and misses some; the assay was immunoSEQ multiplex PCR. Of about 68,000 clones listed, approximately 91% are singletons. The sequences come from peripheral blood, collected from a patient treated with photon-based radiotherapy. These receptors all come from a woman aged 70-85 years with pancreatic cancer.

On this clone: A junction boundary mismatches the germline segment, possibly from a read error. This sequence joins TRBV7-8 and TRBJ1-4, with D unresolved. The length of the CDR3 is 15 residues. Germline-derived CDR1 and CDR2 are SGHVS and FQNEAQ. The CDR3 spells CAISDFEDTNEKLFF. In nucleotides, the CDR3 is TGTGCCATCAGCGATTTCGAAGACACTAATGAAAAACTGTTTTTT.

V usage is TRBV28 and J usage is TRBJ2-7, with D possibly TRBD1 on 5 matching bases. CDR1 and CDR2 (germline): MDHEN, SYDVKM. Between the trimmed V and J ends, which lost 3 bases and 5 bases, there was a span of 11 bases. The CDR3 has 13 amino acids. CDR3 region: CASSFRQGDEQYF. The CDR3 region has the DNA TGTGCCAGCAGTTTTCGGCAGGGTGACGAGCAGTACTTC.

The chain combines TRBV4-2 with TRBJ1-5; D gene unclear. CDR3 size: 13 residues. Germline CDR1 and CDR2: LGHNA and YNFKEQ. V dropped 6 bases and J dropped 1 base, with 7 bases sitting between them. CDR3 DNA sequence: TGTGCCAGCAGTTCGGGCAGCAATCAGCCCCAGCATTTT. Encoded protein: CASSSGSNQPQHF.

The CDR3 protein is CSTLRGEQFF. The CDR3 nucleotides read TGCAGTACCCTCCGGGGAGAGCAGTTCTTC. The rearrangement links TRBV20-1 to TRBJ2-1, with D tentatively TRBD2 (5 bases). Germline CDR1 reads DFQATT; CDR2 reads SNEGSKA (reference sequence). The CDR3 runs to 10 residues. V was cut by 8 bases and J by 10 bases, with 12 bases left in between.

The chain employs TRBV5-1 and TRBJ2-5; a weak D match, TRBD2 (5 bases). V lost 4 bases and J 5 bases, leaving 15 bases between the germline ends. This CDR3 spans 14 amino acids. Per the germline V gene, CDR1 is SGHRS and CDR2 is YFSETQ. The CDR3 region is CASSLSAPEETQYF. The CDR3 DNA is TGCGCCAGCAGCCTTAGCGCTCCCGAGGAGACCCAGTACTTC.

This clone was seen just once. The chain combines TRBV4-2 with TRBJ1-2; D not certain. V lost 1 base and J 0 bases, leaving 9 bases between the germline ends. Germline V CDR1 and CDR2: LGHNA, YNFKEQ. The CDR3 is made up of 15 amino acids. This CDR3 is CASSQAPPSNYGYTF. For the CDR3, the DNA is TGTGCCAGCAGCCAAGCACCCCCCTCTAACTATGGCTACACCTTC.

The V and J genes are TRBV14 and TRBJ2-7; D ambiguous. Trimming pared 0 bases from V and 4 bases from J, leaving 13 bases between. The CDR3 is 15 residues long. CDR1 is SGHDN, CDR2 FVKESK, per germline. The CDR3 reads CASSQERVSVYEQYF. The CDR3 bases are TGTGCCAGCAGCCAAGAACGTGTGTCGGTATACGAGCAGTACTTC. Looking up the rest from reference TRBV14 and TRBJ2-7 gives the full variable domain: EAGVTQFPSHSVIEKGQTVTLRCDPISGHDNLYWYRRVMGKEIKFLLHFVKESKQDESGMPNNRFLAERTGGTYSTLKVQPAELEDSGVYFCASSQERVSVYEQYFGPGTRLTVT.

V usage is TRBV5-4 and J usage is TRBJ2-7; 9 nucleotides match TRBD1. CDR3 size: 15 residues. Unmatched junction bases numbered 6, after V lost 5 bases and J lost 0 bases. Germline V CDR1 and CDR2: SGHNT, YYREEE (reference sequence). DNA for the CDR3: TGTGCCAGCAGTTTTGGACAGGGGAGCTCCTACGAGCAGTACTTC. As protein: CASSFGQGSSYEQYF.

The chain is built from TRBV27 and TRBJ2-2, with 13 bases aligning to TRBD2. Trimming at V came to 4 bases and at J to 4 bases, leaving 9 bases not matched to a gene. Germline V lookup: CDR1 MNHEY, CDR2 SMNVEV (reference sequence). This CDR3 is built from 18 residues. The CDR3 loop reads CASSSRTSGSVPTGELFF. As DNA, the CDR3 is TGTGCCAGCAGTTCTAGGACTAGCGGGAGTGTCCCCACCGGGGAGCTGTTTTTT.

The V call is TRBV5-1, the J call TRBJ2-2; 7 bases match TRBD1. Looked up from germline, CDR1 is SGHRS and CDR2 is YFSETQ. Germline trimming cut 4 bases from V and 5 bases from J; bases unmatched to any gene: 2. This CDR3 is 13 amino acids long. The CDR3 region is CASSPDRTGELFF. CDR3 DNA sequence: TGCGCCAGCAGCCCGGACAGGACCGGGGAGCTGTTTTTT.

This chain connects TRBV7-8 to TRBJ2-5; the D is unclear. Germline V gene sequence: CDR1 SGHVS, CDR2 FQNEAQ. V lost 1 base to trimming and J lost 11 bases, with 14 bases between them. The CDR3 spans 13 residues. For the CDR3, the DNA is TGTGCCAGCAGCTTAGGTGAAACTACGGAGCAGTACTTC. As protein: CASSLGETTEQYF.

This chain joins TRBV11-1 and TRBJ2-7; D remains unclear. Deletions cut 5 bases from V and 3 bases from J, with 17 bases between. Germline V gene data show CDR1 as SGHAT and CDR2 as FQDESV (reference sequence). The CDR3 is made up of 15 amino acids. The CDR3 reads CASSPRVRRGYEQYF. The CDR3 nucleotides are TGTGCCAGCAGCCCACGGGTGAGGCGAGGCTACGAGCAGTACTTC.

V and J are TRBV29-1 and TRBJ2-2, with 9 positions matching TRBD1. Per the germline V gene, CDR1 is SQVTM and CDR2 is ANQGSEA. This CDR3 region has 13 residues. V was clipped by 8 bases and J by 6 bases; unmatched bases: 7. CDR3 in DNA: TGCAGCACCCTGACAGGGGGTGCCGGGGAGCTGTTTTTT. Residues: CSTLTGGAGELFF.

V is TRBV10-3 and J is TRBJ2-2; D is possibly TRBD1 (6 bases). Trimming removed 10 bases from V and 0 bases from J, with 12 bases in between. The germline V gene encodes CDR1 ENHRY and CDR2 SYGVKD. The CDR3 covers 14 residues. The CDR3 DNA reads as TGTGCCACCGAGGGGGATTCGAACACCGGGGAGCTGTTTTTT. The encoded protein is CATEGDSNTGELFF.

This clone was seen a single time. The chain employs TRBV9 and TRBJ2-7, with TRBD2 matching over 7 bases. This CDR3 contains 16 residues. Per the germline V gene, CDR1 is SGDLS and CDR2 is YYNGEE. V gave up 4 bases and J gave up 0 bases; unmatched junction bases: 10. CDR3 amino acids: CASSPRSSGLSYEQYF. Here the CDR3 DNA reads TGTGCCAGCAGCCCCCGAAGTAGCGGGCTCTCCTACGAGCAGTACTTC.

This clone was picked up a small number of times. This chain's CDR3 is CASTGSIGEQFF. CDR3 in DNA: TGTGCCAGCACAGGTTCAATCGGGGAGCAGTTCTTC. The chain has TRBV7-9 and TRBJ2-1; D is ambiguous. The CDR3 loop spans 12 amino acids. The germline V and J ends were trimmed by 7 bases and 10 bases, with 14 bases remaining between them. Germline CDR1 and CDR2: SEHNR and FQNEAQ (reference sequence). The variable domain in full, with the rest retrieved from reference TRBV7-9 and TRBJ2-1, is DTGVSQNPRHKITKRGQNVTFRCDPISEHNRLYWYRQTLGQGPEFLTYFQNEAQLEKSRLLSDRFSAERPKGSFSTLEIQRTEQGDSAMYLCASTGSIGEQFFGPGTRLTVL.

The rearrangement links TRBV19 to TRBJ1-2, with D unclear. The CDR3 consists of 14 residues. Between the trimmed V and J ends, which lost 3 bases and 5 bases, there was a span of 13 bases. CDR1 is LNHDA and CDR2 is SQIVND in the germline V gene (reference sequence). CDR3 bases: TGTGCCAGTAGTATTGGGTACAAATCTTATGGCTACACCTTC. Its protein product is CASSIGYKSYGYTF.

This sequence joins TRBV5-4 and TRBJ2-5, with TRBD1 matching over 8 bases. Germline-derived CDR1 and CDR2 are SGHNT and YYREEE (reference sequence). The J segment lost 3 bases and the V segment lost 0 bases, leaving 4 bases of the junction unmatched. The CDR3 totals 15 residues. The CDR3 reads CASSLVGQGKETQYF. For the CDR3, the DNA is TGTGCCAGCAGCTTGGTTGGACAGGGAAAAGAGACCCAGTACTTC.

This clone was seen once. The CDR3 is CARGMENTDTQYF. As DNA, the CDR3 is TGTGCCAGAGGCATGGAAAACACAGATACGCAGTATTTT. V is TRBV2 and J is TRBJ2-3; D uncertain. Germline V gene lookup returns CDR1 SNHLY and CDR2 FYNNEI. Between the trimmed V and J ends, which lost 9 bases and 2 bases, there was a span of 12 bases. The CDR3 totals 13 residues.

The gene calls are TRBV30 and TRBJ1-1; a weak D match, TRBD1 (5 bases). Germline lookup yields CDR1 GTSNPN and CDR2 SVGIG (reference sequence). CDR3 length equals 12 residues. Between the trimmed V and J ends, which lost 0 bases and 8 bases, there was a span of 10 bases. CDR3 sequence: CAWSVIAGEAFF. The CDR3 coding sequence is TGTGCCTGGAGTGTAATTGCAGGGGAAGCTTTCTTT.

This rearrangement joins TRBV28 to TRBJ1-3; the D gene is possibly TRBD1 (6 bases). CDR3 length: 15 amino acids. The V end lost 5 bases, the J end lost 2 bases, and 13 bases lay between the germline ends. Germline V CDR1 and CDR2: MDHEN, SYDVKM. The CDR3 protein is CASSPSNRAGNTIYF. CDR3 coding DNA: TGTGCCAGCAGTCCGTCGAACAGGGCTGGAAACACCATATATTTT. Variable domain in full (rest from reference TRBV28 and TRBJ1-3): DVKVTQSSRYLVKRTGEKVFLECVQDMDHENMFWYRQDPGLGLRLIYFSYDVKMKEKGDIPEGYSVSREKKERFSLILESASTNQTSMYLCASSPSNRAGNTIYFGEGSWLTVV.

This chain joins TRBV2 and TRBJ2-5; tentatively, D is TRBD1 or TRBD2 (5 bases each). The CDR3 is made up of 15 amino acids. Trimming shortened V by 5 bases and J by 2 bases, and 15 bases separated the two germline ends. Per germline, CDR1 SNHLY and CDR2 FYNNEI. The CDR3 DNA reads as TGTGCCAGCAGTTGGGACCGAACGACGCAAGAGACCCAGTACTTC. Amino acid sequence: CASSWDRTTQETQYF.

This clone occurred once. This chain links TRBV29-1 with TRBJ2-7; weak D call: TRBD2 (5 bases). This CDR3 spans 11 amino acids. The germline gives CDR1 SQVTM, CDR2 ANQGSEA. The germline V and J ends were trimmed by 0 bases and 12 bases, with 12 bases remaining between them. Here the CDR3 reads CSVEDLGNLYF. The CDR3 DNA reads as TGCAGCGTTGAAGATCTCGGGAATCTGTACTTC.

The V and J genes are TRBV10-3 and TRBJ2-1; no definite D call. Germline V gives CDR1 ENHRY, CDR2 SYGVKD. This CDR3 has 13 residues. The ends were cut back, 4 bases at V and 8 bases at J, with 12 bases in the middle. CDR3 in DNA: TGTGCCATCAGTGGTCTCCTGGGCCATGAGCAGTTCTTC. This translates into CAISGLLGHEQFF.

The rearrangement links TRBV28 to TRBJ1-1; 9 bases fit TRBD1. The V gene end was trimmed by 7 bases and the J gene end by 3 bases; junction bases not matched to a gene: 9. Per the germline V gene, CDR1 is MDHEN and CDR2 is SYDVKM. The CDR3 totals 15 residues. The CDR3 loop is CASKTGQGRYTEAFF. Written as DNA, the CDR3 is TGTGCCAGCAAAACCGGACAGGGGCGCTACACTGAAGCTTTCTTT.

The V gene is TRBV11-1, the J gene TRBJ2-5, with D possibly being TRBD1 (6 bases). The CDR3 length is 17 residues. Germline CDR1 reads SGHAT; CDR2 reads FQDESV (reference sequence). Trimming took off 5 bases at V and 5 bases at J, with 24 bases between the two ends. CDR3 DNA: TGTGCCAGCAGCCGGAGTACAGGGCCCCTAACCGGGGAGACCCAGTACTTC. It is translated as CASSRSTGPLTGETQYF.

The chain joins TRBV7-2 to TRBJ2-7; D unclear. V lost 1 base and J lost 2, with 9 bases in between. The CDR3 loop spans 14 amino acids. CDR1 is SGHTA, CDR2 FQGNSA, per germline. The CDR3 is CASSLGGTTYEQYF. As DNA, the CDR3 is TGTGCCAGCAGCTTAGGGGGTACGACCTACGAGCAGTACTTC.

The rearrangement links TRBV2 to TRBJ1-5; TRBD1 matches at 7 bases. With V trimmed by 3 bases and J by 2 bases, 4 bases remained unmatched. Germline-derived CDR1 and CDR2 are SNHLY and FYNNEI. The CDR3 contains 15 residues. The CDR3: CASSDGGGGNQPQHF. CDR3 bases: TGTGCCAGCAGTGACGGAGGGGGCGGCAATCAGCCCCAGCATTTT. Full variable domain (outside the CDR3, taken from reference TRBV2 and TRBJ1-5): EPEVTQTPSHQVTQMGQEVILRCVPISNHLYFYWYRQILGQKVEFLVSFYNNEISEKSEIFDDQFSVERPDGSNFTLKIRSTKLEDSAMYFCASSDGGGGNQPQHFGDGTRLSIL.

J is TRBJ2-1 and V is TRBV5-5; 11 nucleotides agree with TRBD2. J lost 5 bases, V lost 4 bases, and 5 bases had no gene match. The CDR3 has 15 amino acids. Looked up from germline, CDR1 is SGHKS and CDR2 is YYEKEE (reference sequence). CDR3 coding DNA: TGTGCCAGCAGCCGCCTAGCGGGAGGCCACAATGAGCAGTTCTTC. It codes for CASSRLAGGHNEQFF.

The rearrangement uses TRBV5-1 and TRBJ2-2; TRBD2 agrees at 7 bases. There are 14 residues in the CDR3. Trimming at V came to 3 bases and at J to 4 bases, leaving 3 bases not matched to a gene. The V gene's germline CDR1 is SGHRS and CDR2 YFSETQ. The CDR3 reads CASSSTSSTGELFF. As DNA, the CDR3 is TGCGCCAGCAGCTCGACTAGCTCCACCGGGGAGCTGTTTTTT.

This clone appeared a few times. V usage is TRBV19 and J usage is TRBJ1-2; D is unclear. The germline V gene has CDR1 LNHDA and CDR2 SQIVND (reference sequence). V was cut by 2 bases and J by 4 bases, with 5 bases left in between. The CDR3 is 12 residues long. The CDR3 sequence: CASSIHGYGYTF. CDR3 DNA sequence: TGTGCCAGTAGTATACATGGCTATGGCTACACCTTC.